Following are 9 T cell receptor beta chains from one sample sequenced in a study of post-analysis software for immune sequencing data. Study outcomes and limitations: Five or six TRBV segments were more frequent in patients than controls; TRBV5-6, TRBV5-1 and TRBV20-1 belonged to this group.

Tagging with unique molecular identifiers was a feature of the TCR beta cDNA libraries. TCRdb passed the PCR reads through MiXCR, listing each CDR3 protein once. The sample carries roughly 540,000 distinct CDR3 sequences, 34% recorded once. No cognate antigen is known for these TCRs. Sequenced: blood. Source of these receptors: a girl aged 2 to 17 with multiple sclerosis.

V is TRBV5-1 and J is TRBJ1-4; 8 bases map to TRBD1. Germline V lookup: CDR1 SGHRS, CDR2 YFSETQ. The CDR3 length is 14 residues. V was clipped by 4 bases and J by 6 bases; unmatched bases: 5. This CDR3 is CASSPTGADEKLFF. DNA of the CDR3: TGCGCCAGCAGCCCGACAGGGGCGGATGAAAAACTGTTTTTT.

This clonotype was observed a few times. The chain joins TRBV6-6 to TRBJ1-5, with 9 bases that match TRBD1. Germline V gene sequence: CDR1 MNHNY, CDR2 SVGAGI (reference sequence). Trimming took 2 bases from V and 5 from J; bases not matched to a gene: 4. CDR3 size: 15 residues. This CDR3 reads CASSYDGQGHQPQHF. CDR3 bases: TGTGCCAGCAGTTACGACGGACAGGGGCATCAGCCCCAGCATTTT.

The chain links TRBV4-2 to TRBJ1-4; 7 bases align to TRBD1. The CDR3 sequence is 16 residues long. After removal of 4 bases from V and 1 base from J, the junction contained 6 bases not matched to a gene. Germline V gene data show CDR1 as LGHNA and CDR2 as YNFKEQ. DNA of the CDR3: TGTGCCAGCAGCCCCGGGACAGTAAAAACTAATGAAAAACTGTTTTTT. Its protein is CASSPGTVKTNEKLFF.

The V call is TRBV4-1, the J call TRBJ2-5; D is undetermined. V lost 0 bases and J 4 bases, leaving 12 bases between the germline ends. The CDR3 has 15 amino acids. Germline V CDR1 and CDR2: MGHRA, YSYEKL. CDR3 sequence: CASSQEPTSRETQYF. CDR3 sequence (DNA): TGCGCCAGCAGCCAAGAACCGACTTCACGAGAGACCCAGTACTTC.

The chain recombines TRBV4-1 with TRBJ2-1; D is unresolved. Trimming took 1 base from V and 5 from J, leaving 6 bases between them. Germline V gene data show CDR1 as MGHRA and CDR2 as YSYEKL. The CDR3 runs 13 residues. The CDR3 reads CASSQVADNEQFF. CDR3 coding DNA: TGCGCCAGCAGCCAAGTGGCGGACAATGAGCAGTTCTTC.

This clonotype showed up many times. J is TRBJ2-6 and V is TRBV7-9; D is unresolved. V was cut by 6 bases and J by 0 bases, with 9 bases left in between. The CDR3 has 15 residues. The germline V gene encodes CDR1 SEHNR and CDR2 FQNEAQ (reference sequence). CDR3 DNA sequence: TGTGCCAGCAGACATACAGCCTCTGGGGCCAACGTCCTGACTTTC. This codes for CASRHTASGANVLTF. The whole variable domain, filled in from reference TRBV7-9 and TRBJ2-6, reads DTGVSQNPRHKITKRGQNVTFRCDPISEHNRLYWYRQTLGQGPEFLTYFQNEAQLEKSRLLSDRFSAERPKGSFSTLEIQRTEQGDSAMYLCASRHTASGANVLTFGAGSRLTVL.

This sequence joins TRBV18 and TRBJ1-6; 9 bases fit TRBD1. Per the germline V gene, CDR1 is KGHSH and CDR2 is LQKENI. The CDR3 runs to 17 residues. Trimming took 2 bases from V and 7 from J; bases not matched to a gene: 9. The CDR3 region has the DNA TGTGCCAGCTCACCAAGGGACAGGGCGGTTGGGAATTCACCCCTCCACTTT. Its protein is CASSPRDRAVGNSPLHF.

The count of this clonotype is one. The chain carries TRBV20-1 and TRBJ1-1; D gene uncertain. In germline, CDR1 is DFQATT, CDR2 SNEGSKA (reference sequence). The CDR3 contains 11 residues. V dropped 4 bases and J dropped 4 bases, with 7 bases sitting between them. The CDR3 spells CSAISGTEAFF. CDR3 DNA: TGCAGTGCTATTAGCGGCACTGAAGCTTTCTTT.

V is TRBV19 and J is TRBJ1-4; TRBD1 matches 9 bases. V lost 7 bases and J lost 7; bases outside the gene matches: 13. Germline loops: CDR1 LNHDA, CDR2 SQIVND (reference sequence). This CDR3 region has 16 residues. The CDR3 region has the DNA TGTGCCAGTACTGACAGGTCGGGACAGGGTTTTGAAAAACTGTTTTTT. Residues: CASTDRSGQGFEKLFF. Filled out from reference TRBV19 and TRBJ1-4, the complete variable domain reads DGGITQSPKYLFRKEGQNVTLSCEQNLNHDAMYWYRQDPGQGLRLIYYSQIVNDFQKGDIAEGYSVSREKKESFPLTVTSAQKNPTAFYLCASTDRSGQGFEKLFFGSGTQLSVL.